In its sample, the clone carrying this T cell receptor (beta chain) was seen a few times. The sample belongs to a study of blood T cells in healthy people across ages. Primers used in a second PCR of about 6 to 12 cycles were a sample-barcoded 5' primer and a J-beta primer mix. TCRdb passed the 5' RACE reads through MiXCR, listing each CDR3 protein once. The data show fewer than 950,000 distinct CDR3 sequences, with approximately 35% seen just once and over 10% held by the top ten. J gave up 9 bases and V 4 bases, and 2 bases lay outside the gene matches. There are 13 residues in the CDR3. Germline CDR1 reads ENHRY; CDR2 reads SYGVKD.

This clonotype was obtained from a man between 18 and 29 years old in good health. The sample comprised blood. The J gene is TRBJ2-1, the V gene TRBV10-3; 11 bases map to TRBD1. The CDR3 loop is CAISGDRGSEQFF. CDR3 bases: TGTGCCATCAGTGGGGACAGGGGGTCTGAGCAGTTCTTC.